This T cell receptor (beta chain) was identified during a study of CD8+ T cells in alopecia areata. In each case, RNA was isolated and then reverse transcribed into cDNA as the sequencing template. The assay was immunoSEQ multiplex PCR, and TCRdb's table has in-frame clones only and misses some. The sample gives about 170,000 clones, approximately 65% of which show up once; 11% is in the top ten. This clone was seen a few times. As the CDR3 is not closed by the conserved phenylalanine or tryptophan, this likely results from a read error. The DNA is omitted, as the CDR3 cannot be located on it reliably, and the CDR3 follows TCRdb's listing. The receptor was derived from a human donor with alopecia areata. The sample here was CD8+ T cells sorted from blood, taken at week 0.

This CDR3 is CAWSPGVFE. The chain employs TRBV30 and TRBJ1-1. Ends included, the CDR3 has 9 residues. Per the germline V gene, CDR1 is GTSNPN and CDR2 is SVGIG (reference sequence).